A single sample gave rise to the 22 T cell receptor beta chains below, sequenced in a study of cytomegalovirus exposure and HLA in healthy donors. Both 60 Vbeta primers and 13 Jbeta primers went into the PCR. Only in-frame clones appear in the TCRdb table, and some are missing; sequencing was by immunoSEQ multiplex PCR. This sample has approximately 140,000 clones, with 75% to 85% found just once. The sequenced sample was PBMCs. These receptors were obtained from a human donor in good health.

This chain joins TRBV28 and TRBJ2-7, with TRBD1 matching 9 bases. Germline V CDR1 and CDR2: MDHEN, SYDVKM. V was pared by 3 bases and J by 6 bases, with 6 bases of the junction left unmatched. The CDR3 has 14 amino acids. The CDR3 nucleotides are TGTGCCAGCAGTTTCGACGAGACAGGGGGCGAGCAGTACTTC. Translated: CASSFDETGGEQYF.

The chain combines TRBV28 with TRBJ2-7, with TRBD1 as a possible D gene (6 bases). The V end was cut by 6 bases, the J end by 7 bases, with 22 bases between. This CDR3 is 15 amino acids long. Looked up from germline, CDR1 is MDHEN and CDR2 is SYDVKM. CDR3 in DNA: TGTGCCAGCAGCTATTTCCCCCCGGACAGTATGGAGCAGTACTTC. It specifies CASSYFPPDSMEQYF.

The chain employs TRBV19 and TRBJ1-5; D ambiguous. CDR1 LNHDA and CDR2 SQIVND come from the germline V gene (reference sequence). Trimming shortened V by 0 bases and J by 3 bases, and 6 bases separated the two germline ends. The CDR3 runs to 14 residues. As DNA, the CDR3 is TGTGCCAGTAGTATAGATCTAGCCAATCAGCCCCAGCATTTT. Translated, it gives CASSIDLANQPQHF.

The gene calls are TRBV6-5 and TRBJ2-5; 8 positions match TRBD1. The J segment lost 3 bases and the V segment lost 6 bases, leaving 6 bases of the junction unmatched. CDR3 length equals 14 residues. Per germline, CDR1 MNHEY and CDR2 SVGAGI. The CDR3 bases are TGTGCCAGCAGCTTCGACAGGGGTGAAGAGACCCAGTACTTC. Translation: CASSFDRGEETQYF.

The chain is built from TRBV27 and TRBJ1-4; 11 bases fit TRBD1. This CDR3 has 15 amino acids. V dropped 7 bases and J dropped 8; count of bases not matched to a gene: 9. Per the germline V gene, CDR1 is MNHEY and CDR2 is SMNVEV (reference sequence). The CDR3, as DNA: TGTGCCAGCAAAGGGGGGACAGGGGGGCGGGAAAAACTGTTTTTT. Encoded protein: CASKGGTGGREKLFF.

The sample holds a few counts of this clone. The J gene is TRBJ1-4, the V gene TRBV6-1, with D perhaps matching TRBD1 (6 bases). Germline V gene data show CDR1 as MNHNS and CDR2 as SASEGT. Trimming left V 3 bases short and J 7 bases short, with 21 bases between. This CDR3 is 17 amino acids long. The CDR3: CASSEGAFGGAFEKLFF. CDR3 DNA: TGTGCCAGCAGTGAGGGGGCATTTGGGGGCGCGTTTGAAAAACTGTTTTTT.

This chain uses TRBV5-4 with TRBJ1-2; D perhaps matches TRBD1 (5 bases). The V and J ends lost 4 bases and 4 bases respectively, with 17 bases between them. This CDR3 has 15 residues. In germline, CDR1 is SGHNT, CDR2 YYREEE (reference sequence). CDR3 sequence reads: CASSQPGPGGYGYTF. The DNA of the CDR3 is TGTGCCAGCAGCCAACCCGGGCCCGGGGGCTATGGCTACACCTTC.

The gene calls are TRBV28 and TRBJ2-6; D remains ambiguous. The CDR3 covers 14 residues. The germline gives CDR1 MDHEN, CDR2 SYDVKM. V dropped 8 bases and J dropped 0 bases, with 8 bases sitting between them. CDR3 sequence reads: CASGKSSGANVLTF. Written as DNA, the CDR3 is TGTGCCAGCGGTAAGAGCTCTGGGGCCAACGTCCTGACTTTC. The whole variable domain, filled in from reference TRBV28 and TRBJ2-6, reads DVKVTQSSRYLVKRTGEKVFLECVQDMDHENMFWYRQDPGLGLRLIYFSYDVKMKEKGDIPEGYSVSREKKERFSLILESASTNQTSMYLCASGKSSGANVLTFGAGSRLTVL.

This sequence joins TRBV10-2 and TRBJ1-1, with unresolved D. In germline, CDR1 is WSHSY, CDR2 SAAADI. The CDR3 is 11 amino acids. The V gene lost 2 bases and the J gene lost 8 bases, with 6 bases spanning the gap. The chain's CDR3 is CASSEKREAFF. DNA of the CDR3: TGCGCCAGCAGTGAGAAGCGAGAAGCTTTCTTT.

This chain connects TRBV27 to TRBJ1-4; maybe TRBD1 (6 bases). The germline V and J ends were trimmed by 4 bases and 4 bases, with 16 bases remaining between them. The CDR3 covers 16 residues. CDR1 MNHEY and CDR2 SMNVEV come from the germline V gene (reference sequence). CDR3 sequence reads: CASSSGADRGNEKLFF. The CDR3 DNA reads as TGTGCCAGCAGTTCAGGGGCTGACAGAGGTAATGAAAAACTGTTTTTT.

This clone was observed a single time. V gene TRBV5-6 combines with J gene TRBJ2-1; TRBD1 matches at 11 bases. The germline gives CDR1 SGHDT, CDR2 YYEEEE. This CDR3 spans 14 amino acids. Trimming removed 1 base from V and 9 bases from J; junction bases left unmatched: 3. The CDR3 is CASSLRDRGGEQFF. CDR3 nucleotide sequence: TGTGCCAGCAGCTTGAGGGACAGGGGGGGTGAGCAGTTCTTC.

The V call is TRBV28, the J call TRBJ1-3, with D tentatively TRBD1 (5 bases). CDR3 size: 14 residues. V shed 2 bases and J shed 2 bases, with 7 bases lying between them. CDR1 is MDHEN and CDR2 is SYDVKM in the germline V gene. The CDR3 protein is CASSLKTAGNTIYF. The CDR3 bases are TGTGCCAGCAGTTTAAAGACAGCTGGAAACACCATATATTTT.

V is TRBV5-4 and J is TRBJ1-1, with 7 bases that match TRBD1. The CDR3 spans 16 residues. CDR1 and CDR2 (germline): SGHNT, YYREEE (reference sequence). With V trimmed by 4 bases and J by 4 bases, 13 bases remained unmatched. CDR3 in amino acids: CASSREPDRMGTEAFF. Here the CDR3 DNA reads TGTGCCAGCAGCCGTGAGCCGGACAGGATGGGCACTGAAGCTTTCTTT. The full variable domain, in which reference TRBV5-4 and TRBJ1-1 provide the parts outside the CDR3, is ETGVTQSPTHLIKTRGQQVTLRCSSQSGHNTVSWYQQALGQGPQFIFQYYREEENGRGNFPPRFSGLQFPNYSSELNVNALELDDSALYLCASSREPDRMGTEAFFGQGTRLTVV.

CDR3: CASTPRTSSSTDTQYF. CDR3 DNA: TGCGCCAGCACCCCCCGGACTAGCAGTTCCACAGATACGCAGTATTTT. The chain couples TRBV5-1 to TRBJ2-3, with 8 bases matching TRBD2. The CDR3 extends over 16 amino acids. CDR1 is SGHRS and CDR2 is YFSETQ in the germline V gene. The trim removed 6 bases at V and 2 bases at J, leaving 11 bases unmatched.

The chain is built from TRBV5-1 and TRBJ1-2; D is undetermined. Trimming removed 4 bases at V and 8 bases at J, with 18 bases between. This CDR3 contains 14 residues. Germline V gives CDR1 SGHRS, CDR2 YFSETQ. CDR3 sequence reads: CASSRSDGIEGYTF. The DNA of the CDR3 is TGCGCCAGCAGCCGATCGGACGGGATTGAGGGCTACACCTTC.

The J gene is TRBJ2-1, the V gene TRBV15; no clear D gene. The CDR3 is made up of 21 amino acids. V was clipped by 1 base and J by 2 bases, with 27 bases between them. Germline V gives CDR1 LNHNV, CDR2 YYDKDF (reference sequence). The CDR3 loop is CATSRVPLEVTYPPAYNEQFF. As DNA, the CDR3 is TGTGCCACCAGCAGAGTACCTCTCGAGGTGACTTACCCGCCCGCCTACAATGAGCAGTTCTTC.

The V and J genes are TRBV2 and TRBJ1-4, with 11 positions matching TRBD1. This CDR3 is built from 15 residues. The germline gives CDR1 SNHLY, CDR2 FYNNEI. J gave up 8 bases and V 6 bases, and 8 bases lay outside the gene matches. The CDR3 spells CASRDRGLSGEKLFF. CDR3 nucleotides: TGTGCCAGCAGGGACAGGGGGCTGTCTGGGGAAAAACTGTTTTTT.

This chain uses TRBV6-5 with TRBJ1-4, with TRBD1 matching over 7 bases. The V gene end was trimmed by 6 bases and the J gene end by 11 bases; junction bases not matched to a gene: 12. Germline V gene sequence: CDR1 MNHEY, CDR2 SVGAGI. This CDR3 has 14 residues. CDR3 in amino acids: CASSLDRVLVKLFF. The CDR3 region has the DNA TGTGCCAGCAGCCTCGACAGGGTTTTGGTTAAACTGTTTTTT.

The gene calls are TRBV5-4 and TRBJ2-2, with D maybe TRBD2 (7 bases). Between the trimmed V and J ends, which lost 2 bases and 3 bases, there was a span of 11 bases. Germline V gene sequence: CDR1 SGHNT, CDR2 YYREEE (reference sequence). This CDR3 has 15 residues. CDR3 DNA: TGTGCCAGCAGCTTCGGGGGGCTTGACACCGGGGAGCTGTTTTTT. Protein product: CASSFGGLDTGELFF.

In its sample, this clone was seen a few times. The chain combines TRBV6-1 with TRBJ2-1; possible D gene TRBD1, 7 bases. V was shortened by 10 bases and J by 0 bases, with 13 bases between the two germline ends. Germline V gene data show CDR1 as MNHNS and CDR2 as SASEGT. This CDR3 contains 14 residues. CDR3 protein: CATGGGSSYNEQFF. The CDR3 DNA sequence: TGTGCCACAGGAGGGGGCAGCTCCTACAATGAGCAGTTCTTC.

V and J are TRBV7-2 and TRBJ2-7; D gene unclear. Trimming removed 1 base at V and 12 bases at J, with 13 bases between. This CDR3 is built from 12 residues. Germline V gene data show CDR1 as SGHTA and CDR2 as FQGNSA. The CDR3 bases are TGTGCCAGCAGCTTAGACGGAAGCGAAGGGTACTTC. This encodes CASSLDGSEGYF.

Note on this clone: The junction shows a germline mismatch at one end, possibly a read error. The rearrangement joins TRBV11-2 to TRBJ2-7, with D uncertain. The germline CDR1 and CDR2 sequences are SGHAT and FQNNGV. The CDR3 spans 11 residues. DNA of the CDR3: TGTGCCAGCAGCCTCTCCGACGAGCAGTACTTC. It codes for CASSLSDEQYF.